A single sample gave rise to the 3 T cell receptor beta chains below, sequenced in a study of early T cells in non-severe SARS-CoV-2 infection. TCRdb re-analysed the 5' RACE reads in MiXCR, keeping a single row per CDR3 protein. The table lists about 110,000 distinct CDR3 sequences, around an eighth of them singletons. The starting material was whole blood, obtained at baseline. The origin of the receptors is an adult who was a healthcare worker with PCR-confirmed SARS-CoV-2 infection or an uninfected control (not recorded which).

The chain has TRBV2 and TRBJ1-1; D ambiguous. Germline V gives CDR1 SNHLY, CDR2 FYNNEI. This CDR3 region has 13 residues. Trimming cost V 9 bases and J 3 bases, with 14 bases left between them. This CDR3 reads CASGREKDTEAFF. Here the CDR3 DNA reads TGTGCCAGTGGGAGGGAGAAGGACACTGAAGCTTTCTTT.

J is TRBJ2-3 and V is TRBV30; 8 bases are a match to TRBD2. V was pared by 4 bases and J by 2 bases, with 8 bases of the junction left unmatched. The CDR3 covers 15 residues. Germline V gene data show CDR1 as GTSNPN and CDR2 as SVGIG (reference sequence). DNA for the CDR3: TGTGCCTGGAAGGGTGCGGGGGGAATCACAGATACGCAGTATTTT. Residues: CAWKGAGGITDTQYF.

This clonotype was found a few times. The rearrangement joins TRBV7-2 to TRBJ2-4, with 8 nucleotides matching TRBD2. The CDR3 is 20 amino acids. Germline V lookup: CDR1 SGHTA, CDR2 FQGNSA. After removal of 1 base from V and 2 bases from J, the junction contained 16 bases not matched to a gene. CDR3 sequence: CASSLDPPAGAPQSKNIQYF. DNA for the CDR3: TGTGCCAGCAGCTTAGATCCCCCAGCGGGGGCCCCGCAATCCAAAAACATTCAGTACTTC.